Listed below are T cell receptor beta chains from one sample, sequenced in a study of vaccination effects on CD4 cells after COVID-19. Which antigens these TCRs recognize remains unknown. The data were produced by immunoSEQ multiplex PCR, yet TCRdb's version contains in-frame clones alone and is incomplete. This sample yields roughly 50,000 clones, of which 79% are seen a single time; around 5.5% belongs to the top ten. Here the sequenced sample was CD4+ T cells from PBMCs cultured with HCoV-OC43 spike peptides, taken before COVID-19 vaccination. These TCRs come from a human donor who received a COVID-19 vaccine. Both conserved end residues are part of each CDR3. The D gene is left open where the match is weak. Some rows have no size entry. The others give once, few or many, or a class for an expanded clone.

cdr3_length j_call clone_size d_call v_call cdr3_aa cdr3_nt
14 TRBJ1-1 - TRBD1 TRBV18 CASSRQGLNTEAFF TGTGCCAGCTCACGACAGGGATTGAACACTGAAGCTTTCTTT
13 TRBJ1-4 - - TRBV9 CASSVDPGRKLFF TGTGCCAGCAGCGTAGATCCAGGGCGAAAACTGTTTTTT
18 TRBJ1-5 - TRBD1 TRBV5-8 CASSGKTGGLYSNQPQHF TGTGCCAGCAGCGGGAAGACAGGGGGATTATATAGCAATCAGCCCCAGCATTTT
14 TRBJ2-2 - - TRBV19 CASSTRRNTGELFF TGTGCCAGTAGTACACGGCGGAACACCGGGGAGCTGTTTTTT
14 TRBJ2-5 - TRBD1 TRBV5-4 CASSFGTVQETQYF TGTGCCAGCAGCTTCGGGACAGTCCAAGAGACCCAGTACTTC
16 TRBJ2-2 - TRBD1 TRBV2 CASKDRGQSNTGELFF TGTGCCAGCAAGGACAGGGGGCAATCGAACACCGGGGAGCTGTTTTTT
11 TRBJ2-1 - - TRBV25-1 CASSVHNEQFF TGTGCCAGCAGTGTTCACAATGAGCAGTTCTTC
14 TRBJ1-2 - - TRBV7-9 CASSDVQGNYGYTF TGTGCCAGCAGCGACGTTCAGGGAAACTATGGCTACACCTTC
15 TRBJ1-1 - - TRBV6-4 CASSDSGAGNTEAFF TGTGCCAGCAGTGACTCTGGGGCGGGGAACACTGAAGCTTTCTTT
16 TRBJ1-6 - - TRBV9 CASSVGEGLGISPLHF TGTGCCAGCAGCGTAGGGGAGGGCCTGGGGATTTCACCCCTCCACTTT
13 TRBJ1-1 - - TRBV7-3 CASSPGRNTEAFF TGTGCCAGCAGCCCCGGCCGGAACACTGAAGCTTTCTTT
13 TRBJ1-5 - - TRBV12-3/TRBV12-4 CASMGQGHQPQHF TGTGCCAGCATGGGTCAGGGGCATCAGCCCCAGCATTTT
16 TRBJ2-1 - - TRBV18 CASSPSRGNGYNEQFF TGTGCCAGCTCACCATCTAGGGGAAATGGCTACAATGAGCAGTTCTTC
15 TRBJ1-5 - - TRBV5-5 CASSHAGLSNQPQHF TGTGCCAGCAGCCACGCGGGGCTTAGCAATCAGCCCCAGCATTTT
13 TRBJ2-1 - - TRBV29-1 CSVGWLGLNEQFF TGCAGCGTCGGTTGGTTGGGCCTGAATGAGCAGTTCTTC
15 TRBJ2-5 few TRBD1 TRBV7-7 CASSLAGTGQETQYF TGTGCCAGCAGCTTGGCCGGGACAGGTCAAGAGACCCAGTACTTC
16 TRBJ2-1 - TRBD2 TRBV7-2 CASRFSSGGATGEQFF TGTGCCAGCAGATTTTCTAGCGGGGGGGCCACGGGAGAGCAGTTCTTC
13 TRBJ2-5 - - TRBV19 CASSIVTRKTQYF TGTGCCAGTAGTATAGTCACTAGGAAGACCCAGTACTTC
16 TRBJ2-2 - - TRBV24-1 CATSDPGAGNTGELFF TGTGCCACCAGTGATCCGGGGGCCGGGAACACCGGGGAGCTGTTTTTT
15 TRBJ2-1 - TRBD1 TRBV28 CASSTYRDSYNEQFF TGTGCCAGCAGTACCTACCGGGACAGCTACAATGAGCAGTTCTTC
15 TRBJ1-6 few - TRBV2 CASSGRGVYNSPLHF TGTGCCAGCAGTGGCCGGGGAGTTTATAATTCACCCCTCCACTTT
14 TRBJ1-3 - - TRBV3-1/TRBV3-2 CASSPRREGTTIYF TGTGCCAGCAGCCCAAGGAGGGAAGGTACCACCATATATTTT
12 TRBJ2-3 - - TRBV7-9 CASSLGGNTQYF TGTGCCAGCAGCTTAGGTGGAAATACGCAGTATTTT
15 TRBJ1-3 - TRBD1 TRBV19 CASTSRGTVKNTIYF TGTGCCAGTACTTCTCGTGGGACAGTCAAAAACACCATATATTTT
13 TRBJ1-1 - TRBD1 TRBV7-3 CASSNQGGTEAFF TGTGCCAGCTCGAACCAGGGGGGGACTGAAGCTTTCTTT
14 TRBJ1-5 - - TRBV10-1 CASSTGGSRQPQHF TGCGCCAGCAGTACGGGGGGGTCACGACAGCCCCAGCATTTT
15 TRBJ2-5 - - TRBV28 CASSLFQGTLETQYF TGTGCCAGCAGTTTATTCCAGGGTACTTTAGAGACCCAGTACTTC
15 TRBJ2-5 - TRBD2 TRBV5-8 CASSPWGGTQETQYF TGTGCCAGCAGCCCGTGGGGGGGAACTCAAGAGACCCAGTACTTC